This is a list of T cell receptor beta chains from one sample in a study of Ad26.COV2.S vaccination and SARS-CoV-2 variants. Sequencing was performed with immunoSEQ multiplex PCR; in TCRdb, only in-frame clones are kept and a portion is missing. This table has approximately 400,000 clones, roughly 85% appearing once. Sequencing was performed on peripheral blood, taken in a trial of Ad26.COV2.S vaccine versus placebo. These receptors all come from a person between 18 and 60 years old who received the Ad26.COV2.S COVID-19 vaccine or a placebo. CDR3s leave out the opening cysteine and the closing phenylalanine or tryptophan. Clone size, where shown, is once, few, many, or a class for clones that have expanded.

TRBV5-5	.	TRBJ2-7	9	ASSSSYEQY
TRBV27	.	TRBJ2-3	16	ASSLYPPGGPSTDTQY
TRBV27	.	TRBJ2-7	12	ASSFNGGAYEQY
TRBV5-1	.	TRBJ2-7	12	ASSPRQGMGEQY
TRBV6-5	.	TRBJ2-1	13	ASSSWSGSLNEQF
TRBV6-5	.	TRBJ2-3	11	ASSWTATDTQY
TRBV5-1	.	TRBJ2-5	12	ASSLLSVRETQY
TRBV12-3/TRBV12-4	.	TRBJ2-3	10	ASRRFTDTQY
TRBV6-2/TRBV6-3	many	TRBJ1-2	10	ASSARVYGYT
TRBV18	.	TRBJ2-2	14	ASSWRGDRGTGELF
TRBV19	.	TRBJ1-5	16	ASSMDYTLLNSNQPQH
TRBV2	.	TRBJ2-1	11	ASEVTASNEQF
TRBV11-3	.	TRBJ2-7	10	ASSLQEYEQY
TRBV7-9	.	TRBJ1-3	11	ASSLARGNTIY
TRBV7-3	.	TRBJ1-1	11	ASSLQGYTEAF
TRBV5-5	.	TRBJ2-7	11	ASITPGGDEQY
TRBV12-5	.	TRBJ2-7	11	ASGYQEAYEQY